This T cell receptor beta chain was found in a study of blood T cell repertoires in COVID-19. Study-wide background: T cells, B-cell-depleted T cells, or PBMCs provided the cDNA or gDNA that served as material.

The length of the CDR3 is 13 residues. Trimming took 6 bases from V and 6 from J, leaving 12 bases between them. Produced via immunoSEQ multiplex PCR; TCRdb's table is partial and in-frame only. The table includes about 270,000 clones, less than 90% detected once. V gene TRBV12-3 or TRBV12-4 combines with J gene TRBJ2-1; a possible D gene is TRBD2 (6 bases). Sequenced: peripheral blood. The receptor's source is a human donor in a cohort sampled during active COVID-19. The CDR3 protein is CASSLTRRNEQFF. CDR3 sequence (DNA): TGTGCCAGCAGCCTGACTAGACGCAATGAGCAGTTCTTC.